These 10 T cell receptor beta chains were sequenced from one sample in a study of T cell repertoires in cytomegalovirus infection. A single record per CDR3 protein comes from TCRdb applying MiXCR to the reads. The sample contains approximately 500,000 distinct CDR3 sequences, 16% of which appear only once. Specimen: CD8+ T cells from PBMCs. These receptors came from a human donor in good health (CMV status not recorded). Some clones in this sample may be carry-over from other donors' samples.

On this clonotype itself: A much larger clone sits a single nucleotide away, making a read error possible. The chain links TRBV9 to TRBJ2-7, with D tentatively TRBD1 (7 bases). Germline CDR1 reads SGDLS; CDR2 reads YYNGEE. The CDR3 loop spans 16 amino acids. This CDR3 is CATSVGSGQESYEQYF. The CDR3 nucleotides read TGTGCCACCAGCGTAGGTAGCGGACAGGAGTCCTACGAGCAGTACTTC.

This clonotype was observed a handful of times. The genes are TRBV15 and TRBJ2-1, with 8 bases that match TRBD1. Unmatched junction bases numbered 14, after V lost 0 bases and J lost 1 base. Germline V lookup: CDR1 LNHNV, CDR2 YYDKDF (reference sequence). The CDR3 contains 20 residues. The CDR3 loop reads CATSRDLEAAGGFSYNEQFF. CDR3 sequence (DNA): TGTGCCACCAGCAGAGATCTGGAGGCGGCAGGGGGCTTTTCCTACAATGAGCAGTTCTTC.

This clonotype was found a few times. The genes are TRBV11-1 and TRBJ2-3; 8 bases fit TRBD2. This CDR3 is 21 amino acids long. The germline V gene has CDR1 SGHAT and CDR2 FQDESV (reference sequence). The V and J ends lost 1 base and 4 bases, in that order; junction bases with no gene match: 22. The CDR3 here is CASSLVPGADTSGTEADTQYF. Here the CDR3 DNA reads TGTGCCAGCAGCTTAGTTCCGGGGGCAGACACTAGCGGAACTGAGGCAGATACGCAGTATTTT.

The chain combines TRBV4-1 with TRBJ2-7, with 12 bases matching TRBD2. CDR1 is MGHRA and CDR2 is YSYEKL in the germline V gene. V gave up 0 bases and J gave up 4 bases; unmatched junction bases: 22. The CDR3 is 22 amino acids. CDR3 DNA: TGCGCCAGCAGCCAAGAGAGATGGGGCGGGACTAGCGGGTTCGGCGCGCGATACGAGCAGTACTTC. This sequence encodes CASSQERWGGTSGFGARYEQYF.

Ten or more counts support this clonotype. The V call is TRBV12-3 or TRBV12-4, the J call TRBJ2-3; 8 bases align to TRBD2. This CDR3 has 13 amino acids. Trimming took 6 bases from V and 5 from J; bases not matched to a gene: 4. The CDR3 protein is CASRIAGRDTQYF. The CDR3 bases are TGTGCCAGCAGAATAGCGGGGAGAGATACGCAGTATTTT.

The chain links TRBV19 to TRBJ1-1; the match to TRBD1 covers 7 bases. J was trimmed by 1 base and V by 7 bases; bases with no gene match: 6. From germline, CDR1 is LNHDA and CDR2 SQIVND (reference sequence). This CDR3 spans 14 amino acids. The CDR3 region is CASNEGGWNTEAFF. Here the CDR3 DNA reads TGTGCCAGTAATGAAGGGGGCTGGAACACTGAAGCTTTCTTT.

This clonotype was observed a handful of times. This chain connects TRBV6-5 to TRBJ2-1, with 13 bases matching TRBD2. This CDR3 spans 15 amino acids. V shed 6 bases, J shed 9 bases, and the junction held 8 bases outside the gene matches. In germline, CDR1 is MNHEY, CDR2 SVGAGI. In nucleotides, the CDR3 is TGTGCCAGCAGCACGGGACTAGCGGGACCGGGTGAGCAGTTCTTC. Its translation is CASSTGLAGPGEQFF.

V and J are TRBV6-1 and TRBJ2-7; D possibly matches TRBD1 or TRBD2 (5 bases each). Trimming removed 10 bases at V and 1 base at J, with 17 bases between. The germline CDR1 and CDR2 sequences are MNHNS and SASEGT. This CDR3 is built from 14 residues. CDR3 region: CATYPRGLSYEQYF. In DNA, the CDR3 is TGTGCCACCTACCCACGGGGCTTATCCTACGAGCAGTACTTC.

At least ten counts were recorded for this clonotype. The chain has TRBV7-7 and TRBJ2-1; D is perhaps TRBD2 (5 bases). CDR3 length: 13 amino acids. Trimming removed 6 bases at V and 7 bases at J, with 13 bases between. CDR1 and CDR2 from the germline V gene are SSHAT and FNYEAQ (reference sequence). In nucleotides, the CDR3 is TGTGCCAGCAGTCCCGACTCGGGGAATGAGCAGTTCTTC. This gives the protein CASSPDSGNEQFF.

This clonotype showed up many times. The CDR3 loop is CASSHRSGSSYNEQFF. The CDR3 DNA follows: TGTGCCAGCAGCCATCGGAGCGGTAGCTCCTACAATGAGCAGTTCTTC. The chain recombines TRBV7-9 with TRBJ2-1; a possible D gene is TRBD2 (5 bases). V shed 5 bases and J shed 0 bases, with 14 bases lying between them. The CDR3 runs 16 residues. The germline CDR1 and CDR2 sequences are SEHNR and FQNEAQ (reference sequence).